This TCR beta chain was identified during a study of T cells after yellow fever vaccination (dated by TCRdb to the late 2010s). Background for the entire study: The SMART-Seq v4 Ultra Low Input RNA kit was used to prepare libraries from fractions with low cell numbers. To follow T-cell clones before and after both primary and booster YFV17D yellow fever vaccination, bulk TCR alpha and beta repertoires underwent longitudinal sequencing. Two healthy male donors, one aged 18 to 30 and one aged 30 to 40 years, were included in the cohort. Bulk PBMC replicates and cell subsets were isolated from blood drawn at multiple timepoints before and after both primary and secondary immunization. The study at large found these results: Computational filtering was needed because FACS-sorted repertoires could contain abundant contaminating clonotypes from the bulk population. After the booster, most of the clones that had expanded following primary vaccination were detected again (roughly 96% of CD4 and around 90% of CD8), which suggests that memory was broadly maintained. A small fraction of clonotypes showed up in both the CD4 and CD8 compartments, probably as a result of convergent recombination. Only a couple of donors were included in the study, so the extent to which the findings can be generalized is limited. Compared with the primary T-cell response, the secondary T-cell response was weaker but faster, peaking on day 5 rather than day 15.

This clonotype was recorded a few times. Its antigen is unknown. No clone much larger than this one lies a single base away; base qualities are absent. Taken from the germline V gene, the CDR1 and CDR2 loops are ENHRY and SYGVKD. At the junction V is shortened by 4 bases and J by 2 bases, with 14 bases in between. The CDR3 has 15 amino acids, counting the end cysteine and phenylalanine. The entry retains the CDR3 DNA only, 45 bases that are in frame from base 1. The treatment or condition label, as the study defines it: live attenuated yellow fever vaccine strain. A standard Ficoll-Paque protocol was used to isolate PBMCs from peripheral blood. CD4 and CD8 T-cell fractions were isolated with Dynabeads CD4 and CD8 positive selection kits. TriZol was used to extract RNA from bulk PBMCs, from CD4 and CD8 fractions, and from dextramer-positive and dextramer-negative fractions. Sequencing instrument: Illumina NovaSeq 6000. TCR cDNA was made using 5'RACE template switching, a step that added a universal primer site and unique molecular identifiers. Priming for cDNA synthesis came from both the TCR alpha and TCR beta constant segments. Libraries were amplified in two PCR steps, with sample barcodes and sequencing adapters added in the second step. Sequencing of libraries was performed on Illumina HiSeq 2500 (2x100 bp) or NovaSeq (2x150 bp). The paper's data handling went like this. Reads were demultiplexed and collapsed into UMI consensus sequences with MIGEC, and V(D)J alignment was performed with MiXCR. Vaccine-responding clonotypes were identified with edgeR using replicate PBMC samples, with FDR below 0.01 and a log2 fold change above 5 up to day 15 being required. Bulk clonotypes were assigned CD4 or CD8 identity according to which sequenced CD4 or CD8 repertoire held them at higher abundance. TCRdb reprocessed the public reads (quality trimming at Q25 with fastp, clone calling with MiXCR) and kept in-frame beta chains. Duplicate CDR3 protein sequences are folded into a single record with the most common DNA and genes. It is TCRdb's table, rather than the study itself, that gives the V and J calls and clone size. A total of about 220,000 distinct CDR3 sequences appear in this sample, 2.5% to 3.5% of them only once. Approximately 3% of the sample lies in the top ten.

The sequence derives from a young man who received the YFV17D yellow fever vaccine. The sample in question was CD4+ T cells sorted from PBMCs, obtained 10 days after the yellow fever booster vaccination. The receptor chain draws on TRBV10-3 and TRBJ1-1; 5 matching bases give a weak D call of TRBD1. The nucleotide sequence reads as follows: TGTGCCATCAGTGGGATTTTGACAGATAACACTGAAGCTTTCTTT. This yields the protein CAISGILTDNTEAFF.